The present entry profiles one T cell receptor (beta chain) with its context. What it recognizes is unknown. This record belongs to a study of cytomegalovirus exposure and HLA in healthy donors. Whole-study findings and limits: A highly shared variant cluster was judged a likely technical artifact. Investigators reported 150 to 200 TCR beta chains as tied to cytomegalovirus.

The CDR3 extends over 15 amino acids. In germline, CDR1 is KGHSH, CDR2 LQKENI. Trimming at V came to 3 bases and at J to 5 bases, leaving 10 bases not matched to a gene. PCR was performed using 60 Vbeta and 13 Jbeta primers. Generated by immunoSEQ multiplex PCR, the TCRdb table keeps only in-frame clones and is missing some. Of approximately 75,000 clones in the sample, about 73% were seen once. This TCR derives from a woman in her sixties or seventies in good health and CMV-seropositive. The sequenced sample was PBMCs. The chain employs TRBV18 and TRBJ2-7; 7 bases are shared with TRBD1. CDR3 sequence reads: CASSPRQGKVDEQYF. The CDR3 DNA reads as TGTGCCAGCTCACCCCGACAGGGAAAGGTCGACGAGCAGTACTTC.